This TCR beta chain is drawn from a study of T cell responses to AZD1222 COVID-19 vaccine. Findings of the study overall: Spike was spanned by vaccine-associated CD4 TCRs, which were dominant at 160-218 and 743-854. Clonal diversity was possibly underestimated; the donors were predominantly white British and more often female. Elevations in Spike-specific TCR breadth and depth followed administration of two AZD1222 doses. Repertoire sampling happened only post peak T cell response.

Between the trimmed V and J ends, which lost 2 bases and 0 bases, there was a span of 28 bases. CDR3 length equals 23 residues. Germline CDR1 KGHDR, CDR2 SFDVKD. Generated by immunoSEQ multiplex PCR, the TCRdb table keeps only in-frame clones and is missing some. The data hold 90,000 to 100,000 clones, with 75% to 90% observed a single time. In the case of this clone: The target antigen is unknown.

The receptor was derived from an adult who received the AZD1222 COVID-19 vaccine. The sample consisted of peripheral blood, taken 28 days after the second AZD1222 dose. The chain couples TRBV24-1 to TRBJ2-6, with D perhaps TRBD1 (6 bases). CDR3 coding DNA: TGTGCCACCAGTGATTGGACAGTGAACGAAGCCTCTCTGAGGGTCTCTGGGGCCAACGTCCTGACTTTC. This gives the protein CATSDWTVNEASLRVSGANVLTF.